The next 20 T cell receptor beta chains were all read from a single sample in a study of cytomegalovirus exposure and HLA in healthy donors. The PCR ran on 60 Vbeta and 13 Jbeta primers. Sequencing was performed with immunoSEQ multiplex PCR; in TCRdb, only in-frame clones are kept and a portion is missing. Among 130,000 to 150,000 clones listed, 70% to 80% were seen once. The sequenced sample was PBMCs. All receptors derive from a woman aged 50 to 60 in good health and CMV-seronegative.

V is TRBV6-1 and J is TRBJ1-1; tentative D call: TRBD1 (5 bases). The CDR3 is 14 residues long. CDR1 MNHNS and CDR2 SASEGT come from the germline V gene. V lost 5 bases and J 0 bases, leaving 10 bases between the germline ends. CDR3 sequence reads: CASSFDSLNTEAFF. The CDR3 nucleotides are TGTGCCAGCAGTTTCGACAGTTTGAACACTGAAGCTTTCTTT.

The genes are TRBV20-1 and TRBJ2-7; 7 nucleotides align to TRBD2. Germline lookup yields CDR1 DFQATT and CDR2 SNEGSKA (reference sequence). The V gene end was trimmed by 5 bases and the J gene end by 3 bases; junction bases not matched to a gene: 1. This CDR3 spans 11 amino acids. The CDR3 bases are TGCAGTGCTCCTAGCGGCTACGAGCAGTACTTC. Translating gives CSAPSGYEQYF.

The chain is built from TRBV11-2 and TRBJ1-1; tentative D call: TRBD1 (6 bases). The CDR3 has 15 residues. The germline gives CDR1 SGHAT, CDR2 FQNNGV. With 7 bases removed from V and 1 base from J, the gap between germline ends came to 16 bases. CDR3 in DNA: TGTGCCAGCAACCTCTGGGGGCGGAGGAACACTGAAGCTTTCTTT. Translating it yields CASNLWGRRNTEAFF.

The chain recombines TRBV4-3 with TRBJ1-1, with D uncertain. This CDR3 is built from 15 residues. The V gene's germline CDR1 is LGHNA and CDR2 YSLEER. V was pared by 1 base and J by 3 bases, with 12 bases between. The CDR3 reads CASSQVLGRDTEAFF. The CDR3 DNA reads TGCGCCAGCAGCCAAGTACTCGGGAGGGACACTGAAGCTTTCTTT.

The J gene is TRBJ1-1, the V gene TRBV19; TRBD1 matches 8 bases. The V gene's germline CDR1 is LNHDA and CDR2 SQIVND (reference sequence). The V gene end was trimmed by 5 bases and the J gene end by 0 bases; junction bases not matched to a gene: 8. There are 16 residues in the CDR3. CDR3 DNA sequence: TGTGCCAGTAGTTCACAGGGACAGGTCTTGAACACTGAAGCTTTCTTT. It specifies CASSSQGQVLNTEAFF. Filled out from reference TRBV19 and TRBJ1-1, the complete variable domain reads DGGITQSPKYLFRKEGQNVTLSCEQNLNHDAMYWYRQDPGQGLRLIYYSQIVNDFQKGDIAEGYSVSREKKESFPLTVTSAQKNPTAFYLCASSSQGQVLNTEAFFGQGTRLTVV.

The CDR3 nucleotides read TGCGCCAGCAGCCCCCGATTGGGCACTTTCACAGATACGCAGTATTTT. Translating it yields CASSPRLGTFTDTQYF. The chain combines TRBV4-1 with TRBJ2-3; D call uncertain. V shed 4 bases and J shed 2 bases, with 16 bases lying between them. CDR3 length equals 16 residues. The germline V gene encodes CDR1 MGHRA and CDR2 YSYEKL.

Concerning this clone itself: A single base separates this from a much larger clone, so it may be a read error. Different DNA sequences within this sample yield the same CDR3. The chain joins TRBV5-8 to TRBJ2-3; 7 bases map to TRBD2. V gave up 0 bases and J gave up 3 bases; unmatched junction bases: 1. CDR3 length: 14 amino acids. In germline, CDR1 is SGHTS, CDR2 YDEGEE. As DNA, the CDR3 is TGTGCCAGCAGCTTGGGCGGGGGTACAGATACGCAGTATTTT. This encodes CASSLGGGTDTQYF.

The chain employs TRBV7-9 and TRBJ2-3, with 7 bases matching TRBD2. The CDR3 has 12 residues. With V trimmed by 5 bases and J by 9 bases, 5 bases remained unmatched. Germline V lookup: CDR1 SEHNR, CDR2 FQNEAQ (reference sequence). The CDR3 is CASSPAGGTQYF. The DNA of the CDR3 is TGTGCCAGCAGCCCGGCCGGGGGGACGCAGTATTTT.

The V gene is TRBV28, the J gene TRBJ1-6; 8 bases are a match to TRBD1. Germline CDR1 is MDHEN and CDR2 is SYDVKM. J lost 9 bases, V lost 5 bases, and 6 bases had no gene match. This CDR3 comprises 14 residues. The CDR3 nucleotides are TGTGCCAGCAGTACGGACAGGGAGCTTTCACCCCTCCACTTT. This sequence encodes CASSTDRELSPLHF. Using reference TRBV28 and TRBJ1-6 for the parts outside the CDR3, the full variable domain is DVKVTQSSRYLVKRTGEKVFLECVQDMDHENMFWYRQDPGLGLRLIYFSYDVKMKEKGDIPEGYSVSREKKERFSLILESASTNQTSMYLCASSTDRELSPLHFGNGTRLTVT.

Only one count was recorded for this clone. CDR3 in DNA: TGCAGCGCCAAGACTAGCGGGGGAGAGACCCAGTACTTC. It is translated as CSAKTSGGETQYF. V gene TRBV29-1 combines with J gene TRBJ2-5, with 12 bases identical to TRBD2. Germline V gene lookup returns CDR1 SQVTM and CDR2 ANQGSEA. The CDR3 is 13 residues long. After removal of 7 bases from V and 4 bases from J, the junction contained 4 bases not matched to a gene.

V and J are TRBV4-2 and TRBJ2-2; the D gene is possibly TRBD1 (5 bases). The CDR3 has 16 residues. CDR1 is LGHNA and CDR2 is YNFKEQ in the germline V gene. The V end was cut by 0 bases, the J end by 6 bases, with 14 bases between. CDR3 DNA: TGTGCCAGCAGCCAAGATTCTCAGGGTTTGGCCGGGGAGCTGTTTTTT. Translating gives CASSQDSQGLAGELFF.

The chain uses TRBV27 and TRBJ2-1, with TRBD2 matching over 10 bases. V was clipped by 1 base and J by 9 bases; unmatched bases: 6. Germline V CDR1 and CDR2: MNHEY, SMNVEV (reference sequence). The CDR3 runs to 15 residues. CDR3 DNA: TGTGCCAGCAGTTTATTTACTAGCGGGGAGGGTGAGCAGTTCTTC. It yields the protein CASSLFTSGEGEQFF.

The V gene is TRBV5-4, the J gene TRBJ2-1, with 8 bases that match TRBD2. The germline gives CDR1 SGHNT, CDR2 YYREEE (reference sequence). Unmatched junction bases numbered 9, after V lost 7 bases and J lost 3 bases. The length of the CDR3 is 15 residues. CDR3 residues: CASYFGGGNYNEQFF. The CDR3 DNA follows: TGTGCCAGCTATTTCGGGGGGGGGAACTACAATGAGCAGTTCTTC.

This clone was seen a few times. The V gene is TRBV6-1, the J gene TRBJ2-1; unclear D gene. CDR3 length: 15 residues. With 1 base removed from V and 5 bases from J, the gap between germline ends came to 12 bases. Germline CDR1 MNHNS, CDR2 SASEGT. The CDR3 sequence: CASSEGGAKHNEQFF. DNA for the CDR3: TGTGCCAGCAGTGAAGGCGGAGCTAAACACAATGAGCAGTTCTTC.

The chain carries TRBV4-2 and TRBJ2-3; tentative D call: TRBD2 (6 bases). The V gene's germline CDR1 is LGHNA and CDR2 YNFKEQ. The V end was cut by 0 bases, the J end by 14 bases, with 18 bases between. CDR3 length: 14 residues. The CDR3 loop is CASSQERKAGTGYF. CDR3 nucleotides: TGTGCCAGCAGCCAAGAAAGGAAGGCGGGGACGGGGTATTTT.

CDR3 residues: CASSQDPGNEQFF. The CDR3 nucleotides read TGCGCCAGCAGCCAAGATCCGGGAAATGAGCAGTTCTTC. The genes are TRBV4-1 and TRBJ2-1; maybe TRBD2 (5 bases). This CDR3 spans 13 amino acids. Germline V gene sequence: CDR1 MGHRA, CDR2 YSYEKL. Trimming removed 0 bases from V and 7 bases from J, with 7 bases in between.

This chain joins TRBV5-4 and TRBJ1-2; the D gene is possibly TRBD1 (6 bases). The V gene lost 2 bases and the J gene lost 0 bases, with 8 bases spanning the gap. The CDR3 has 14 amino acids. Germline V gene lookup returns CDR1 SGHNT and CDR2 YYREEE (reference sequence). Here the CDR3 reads CASSFGQTNYGYTF. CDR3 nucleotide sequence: TGTGCCAGCAGCTTCGGACAGACTAACTATGGCTACACCTTC.

CDR3 protein: CASSLLGGGQETQYF. The CDR3, as DNA: TGTGCCAGCAGCTTACTGGGGGGGGGCCAAGAGACCCAGTACTTC. The chain joins TRBV7-2 to TRBJ2-5; 7 bases are shared with TRBD2. The CDR3 length is 15 residues. The J segment lost 1 base and the V segment lost 2 bases, leaving 4 bases of the junction unmatched. The V gene's germline CDR1 is SGHTA and CDR2 FQGNSA.

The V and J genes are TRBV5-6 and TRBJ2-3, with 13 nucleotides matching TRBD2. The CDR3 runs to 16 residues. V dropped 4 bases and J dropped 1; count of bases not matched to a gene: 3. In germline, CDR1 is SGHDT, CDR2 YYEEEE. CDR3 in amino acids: CASSPGLAGGTDTQYF. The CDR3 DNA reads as TGTGCCAGCAGCCCCGGACTAGCGGGGGGCACAGATACGCAGTATTTT.

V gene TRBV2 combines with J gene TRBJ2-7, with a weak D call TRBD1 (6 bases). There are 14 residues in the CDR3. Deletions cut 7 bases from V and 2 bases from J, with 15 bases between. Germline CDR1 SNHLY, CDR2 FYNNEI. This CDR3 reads CASTAPQGPYEQYF. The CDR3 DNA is TGTGCCAGCACCGCCCCACAGGGCCCCTACGAGCAGTACTTC. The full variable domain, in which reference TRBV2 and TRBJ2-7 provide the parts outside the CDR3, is EPEVTQTPSHQVTQMGQEVILRCVPISNHLYFYWYRQILGQKVEFLVSFYNNEISEKSEIFDDQFSVERPDGSNFTLKIRSTKLEDSAMYFCASTAPQGPYEQYFGPGTRLTVT.